This T cell receptor (beta chain) is drawn from a study of beta chain features in type 1 diabetes. About the research overall: Age, gender and cell yields were similar between patients and healthy donors.

Averaging roughly 100 mL, one heparinised blood draw was given by each donor. Whole-study results and caveats: The similarity of naive, central memory and Treg TCRB repertoires appeared greater among patients than among healthy donors. Whether HLA type influences TCRB rearrangement remained unresolved here.

This clone was seen only a few times. Its specificity is not known. Expressed TCRB transcripts were sequenced because the entire RNA isolate underwent reverse transcription. Generated by immunoSEQ multiplex PCR, the TCRdb table keeps only in-frame clones and is missing some. The sample records about 59,000 clones, approximately 59% being singletons. The specimen sequenced was Tregs from blood. The TCR sequence derives from a woman aged 18-30 years in good health.

CDR3 sequence reads: CASSLEAGAARTDTQYF. In DNA, the CDR3 is TGCGCCAGCAGCTTGGAAGCGGGGGCGGCCCGCACAGATACGCAGTATTTT. The V and J genes are TRBV5-1 and TRBJ2-3; TRBD2 aligns across 8 bases. This CDR3 spans 17 amino acids. The germline V gene encodes CDR1 SGHRS and CDR2 YFSETQ. Trimming took 0 bases from V and 1 from J; bases not matched to a gene: 7.